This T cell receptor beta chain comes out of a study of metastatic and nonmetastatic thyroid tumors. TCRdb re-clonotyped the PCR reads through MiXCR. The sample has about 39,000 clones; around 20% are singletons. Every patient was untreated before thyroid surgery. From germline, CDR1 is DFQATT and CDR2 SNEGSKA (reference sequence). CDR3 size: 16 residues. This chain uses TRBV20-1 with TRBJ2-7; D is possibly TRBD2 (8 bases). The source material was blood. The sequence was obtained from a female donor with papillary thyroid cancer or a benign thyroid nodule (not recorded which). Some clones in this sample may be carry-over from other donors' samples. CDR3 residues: CSVLAGPRGRGYEQYF. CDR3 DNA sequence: TGCAGCGTCCTAGCGGGTCCCAGGGGGAGGGGCTACGAGCAGTACTTC.